This TCR beta chain was recorded in a study of T cell responses to AZD1222 COVID-19 vaccine (dated by TCRdb to 2020 to 2023). Looking at the study overall: AZD1222 recipients whose second dose came at about 4 weeks and those whose second dose came at about 12 weeks were combined into one group, since spike-specific TCR depth and breadth did not differ between the two schedules. TCR sequencing covered fewer than 250 trial participants: 207 given two doses of AZD1222 and around 26 given two doses of MenACWY control vaccine. Trial participants were enrolled by age into subgroups of 18-55, 56-69 and 70-plus years, and around 150, 28 and 57 TCR-sequenced participants, respectively, were included in these subgroups.

The CDR3 regions of human TCRbeta chains were subjected to immunosequencing. In the authors' own workflow: Repertoire TCRs were checked for matches against a reference library of SARS-CoV-2-specific TCRs that had been generated using the MIRA antigen-specificity platform. Breadth meant the fraction of unique TCRs that were SARS-CoV-2-associated, whereas depth meant the fraction of total T cells that were SARS-CoV-2-associated. Using the MIRA data, every spike-specific TCR was mapped to the spike region that the TCR reacted to and assigned to either a CD4 or a CD8 class. Log10-transformed breadth and depth values were compared by one-way ANOVA with Sidak's multiple comparisons tests. TCRdb holds this immuneACCESS table with in-frame rearrangements only. Some clones are missing; in checked studies, unresolved V genes explain under half, and the rest has no known cause. The D gene and trimming were derived from the DNA, and the V and J assignments and clone size from that table. The sample includes 80,000 or so clones, with about nine tenths observed a single time. Around 6% of the sample belongs to the ten largest clones.

Remarks on this clone: Its antigen is currently not known. Base qualities are not at hand, and no much larger clone is one base apart.

General conclusions and limits of the study: CD4 TCRs associated with the vaccine covered the entire spike protein, and the dominant responses were in regions 160-218 and 743-854. Epitopes outside the regions mutated in the B.1.351 and B.1.1.7 variants were reportedly recognized by nearly half of the unique spike-specific TCRs. Conclusions about previously exposed vaccinees are limited, since just a handful of AZD1222 recipients were seropositive for SARS-CoV-2 at baseline. A significant rise in spike-specific TCR breadth and depth was observed after two AZD1222 doses relative to day 0 and relative to MenACWY recipients. The 56-69-year group was small, and its depth increase did not reach significance, likely because of low power. Participants were mostly white British, with more females than males. The authors suggested clonal diversity may have been underestimated. No day 14 peak-response samples were available, so repertoires were characterized only after the peak T cell response.

Per the germline V gene (reference sequence), SEHNR is the CDR1 and FQNEAQ is the CDR2. V and J are truncated by 5 bases and 4 bases respectively, leaving an intervening sequence of 14 bases. Including the terminal cysteine and phenylalanine, the CDR3 comprises 14 residues. Here the CDR3 DNA is all that survives: 42 bases in frame from base 1. The time point label here, explained by the study, means: baseline before first vaccination. Vaccinee samples came from UK trials COV001 and COV002, including a single-blind randomized controlled phase 2/3 trial of AZD1222 (ChAdOx1 nCoV-19) in healthy adults. For TCRbeta chain sequencing, PBMC samples from trial participants were taken at day 0 and at day 28 after the second dose.

The rearrangement combines TRBV7-9 with TRBJ1-2, with the D gene not confidently named. The receptor comes from an adult in good health. Material: peripheral blood, obtained on day 0 of AZD1222 vaccination. DNA sequence: TGTGCCAGCAGCGTAGGATATCGGGGCTATGGCTACACCTTC. The translation is CASSVGYRGYGYTF. Supplemented by the reference TRBV7-9 and TRBJ1-2 proteins around the CDR3, the complete variable domain is DTGVSQNPRHKITKRGQNVTFRCDPISEHNRLYWYRQTLGQGPEFLTYFQNEAQLEKSRLLSDRFSAERPKGSFSTLEIQRTEQGDSAMYLCASSVGYRGYGYTFGSGTRLTVV.